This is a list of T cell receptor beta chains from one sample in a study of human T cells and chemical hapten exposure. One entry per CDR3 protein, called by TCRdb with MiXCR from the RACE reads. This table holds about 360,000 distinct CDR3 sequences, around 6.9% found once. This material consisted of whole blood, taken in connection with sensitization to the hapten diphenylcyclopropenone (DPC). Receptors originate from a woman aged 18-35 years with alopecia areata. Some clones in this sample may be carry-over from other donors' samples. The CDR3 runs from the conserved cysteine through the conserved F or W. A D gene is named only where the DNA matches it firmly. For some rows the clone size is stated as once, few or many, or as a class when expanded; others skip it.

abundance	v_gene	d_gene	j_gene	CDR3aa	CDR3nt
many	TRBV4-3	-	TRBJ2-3	CASSQEATTPRADTQYF	TGCGCCAGCAGCCAAGAGGCGACTACCCCTAGGGCAGATACGCAGTATTTT
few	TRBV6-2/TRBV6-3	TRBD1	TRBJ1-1	CASIPAGGTEAFF	TGTGCCAGCATCCCAGCAGGGGGCACTGAAGCTTTCTTT
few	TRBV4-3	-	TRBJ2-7	CASSQESVGWYEQYF	TGCGCCAGCAGCCAAGAATCTGTTGGGTGGTACGAGCAGTACTTC
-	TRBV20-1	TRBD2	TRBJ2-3	CSAGPSGGTDTQYF	TGCAGTGCTGGTCCTAGCGGTGGCACAGATACGCAGTATTTT
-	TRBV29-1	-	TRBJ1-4	CSVVHVRRATNEKLFF	TGCAGCGTTGTGCACGTTCGGCGGGCAACTAATGAAAAACTGTTTTTT
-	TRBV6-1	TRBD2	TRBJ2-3	CASIPRAGEVTFQTDTQYF	TGTGCCAGCATCCCCCGAGCGGGAGAGGTTACGTTCCAGACAGATACGCAGTATTTT
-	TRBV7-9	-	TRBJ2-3	CASSPDYGRSTDTQYF	TGTGCCAGCAGCCCAGACTACGGGCGAAGCACAGATACGCAGTATTTT
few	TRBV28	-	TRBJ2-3	CASSSGGAVDTQYF	TGTGCCAGCAGTTCAGGGGGGGCCGTAGATACGCAGTATTTT
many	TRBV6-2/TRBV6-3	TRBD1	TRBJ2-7	CASTKGQSYEQYF	TGTGCCAGCACCAAGGGACAGTCCTACGAGCAGTACTTC
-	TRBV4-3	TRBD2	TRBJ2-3	CASSLGTSGGAGADTQYF	TGCGCCAGCAGCCTCGGGACTAGCGGGGGGGCCGGGGCAGATACGCAGTATTTT